The clone carrying this T cell receptor (beta chain) is judged medium-sized. These data originate in a study of graft-versus-host responses after intestinal transplantation. Study conclusions and caveats: The authors found GvH clones in recipient marrow, some appearing first in ileum or blood. Allograft clonal ratios (graft-versus-host to host-versus-graft) were high in patients who had graft-donor T cell macrochimerism.

The V end was cut by 2 bases, the J end by 6 bases, with 13 bases between. The germline CDR1 and CDR2 sequences are SEHNR and FQNEAQ (reference sequence). The length of the CDR3 is 14 residues. Irradiated, violet-dye-labeled stimulators (approximately 200,000) were plated alongside approximately 200,000 CFSE-labeled responders. Proliferating responders of the CD3+CD4+ and CD3+CD8+ phenotypes with low CFSE were sorted after the reaction. This table comes from immunoSEQ multiplex PCR, and its TCRdb copy is limited to in-frame clones, with some not included. The sample records roughly 4,200 clones, over 40% being singletons.

The clonotype was recovered from a human patient who was an organ donor for intestinal transplantation. This chain joins TRBV7-9 and TRBJ1-1, with D unresolved. The sample consisted of alloreactive CD8+ T cells from a mixed lymphocyte reaction culture, taken before transplantation. Stated subset: CFSE-low proliferating T cells sorted from roughly 6-day pre-transplant mixed lymphocyte reaction (GvH or HvG direction). The chain's CDR3 is CASSLLMLGAEAFF. CDR3 sequence (DNA): TGTGCCAGCAGCTTATTAATGTTGGGCGCTGAAGCTTTCTTT.